Listed below are T cell receptor beta chains from one sample, sequenced in a study of somatic mutations in cytotoxic T cells in rheumatoid arthritis. TCRdb's copy holds only in-frame clones and misses some; the assay was immunoSEQ multiplex PCR. The sample holds approximately 14,000 clones; 70% to 75% are singletons and the top ten take about 14%. Sequencing was performed on CD8+ T cells sorted from blood. These receptors originate from an adult with rheumatoid arthritis. The CDR3 runs from the conserved cysteine through the conserved F or W. The order of the fields is J gene, D gene, V gene, clone size, CDR3 DNA, CDR3 protein. D genes are given only for firm matches. Clone size is stated in some rows and not others, as once, few, many or a class when expanded.

TRBJ1-1,.,TRBV6-1,.,TGTGCCAGCAGTGAAGCAAGGGTGTACACTGAAGCTTTCTTT,CASSEARVYTEAFF
TRBJ2-7,TRBD2,TRBV6-5,.,TGTGCCAGCAGCCCCGGGCGGGGGGGATACGAGCAGTACTTC,CASSPGRGGYEQYF
TRBJ1-1,TRBD1,TRBV7-9,.,TGTGCCAGCAGCACGGGACAGTACACTGAAGCTTTCTTT,CASSTGQYTEAFF
TRBJ2-7,.,TRBV7-9,.,TGTGCCAGCAGCTCCCCGGGAACAGGTAGCTACGAGCAGTACTTC,CASSSPGTGSYEQYF
TRBJ2-4,TRBD1,TRBV18,once,TGTGCCAGCTCATCTCTGACAGGGGACTTGACCAAAAACATTCAGTACTTC,CASSSLTGDLTKNIQYF
TRBJ2-2,.,TRBV7-9,.,TGTGCCAGCAGCTTAGGAGGCACCGGGGAGCTGTTTTTT,CASSLGGTGELFF
TRBJ2-1,.,TRBV6-5,.,TGTGCCAGCAGTTACTCAGGGAGCTCCTACAATGAGCAGTTCTTC,CASSYSGSSYNEQFF
TRBJ2-5,.,TRBV21-1,.,TGTGCCAGCAGCAAAGGCTGGGCGACGGAGTGGTACTTC,CASSKGWATEWYF
TRBJ2-7,TRBD1,TRBV11-2,medium-sized,TGTGCCAGCAGCTTAGCACGGACAGGGAACGAGCAGTACTTC,CASSLARTGNEQYF
TRBJ1-1,.,TRBV18,once,TGTGCCAGCTCACCGGGGGCCAACACTGAAGCTTTCTTT,CASSPGANTEAFF
TRBJ2-2,TRBD1,TRBV9,.,TGTGCCAGCAGTAGGACAGGGGAAACCGGGGAGCTGTTTTTT,CASSRTGETGELFF
TRBJ2-5,.,TRBV15,medium-sized,TGTGCCACCAGCAGAGATCTGGAAGGGGCGGAGACCCAGTACTTC,CATSRDLEGAETQYF
TRBJ2-2,TRBD1,TRBV7-9,.,TGTGCCAGCAGCTTAGAGTGGAAGGGGGCGCCGGGCGGGGAGCTGTTTTTT,CASSLEWKGAPGGELFF
TRBJ1-5,.,TRBV21-1,few,TGTGCCAGCGCGGGGGAAAGATCAGGGTTGTGCAATCAGCCCCAGCATTTT,CASAGERSGLCNQPQHF
TRBJ1-4,TRBD1,TRBV7-9,.,TGTGCCAGCAGCTTAGTGGACAGGGACCGTGAACTGTTTTTT,CASSLVDRDRELFF
TRBJ2-7,TRBD1,TRBV11-2,.,TGTGCCAGCAGGTCCACAGGGGCCCCGGGCTCCTACGAGCAGTACTTC,CASRSTGAPGSYEQYF
TRBJ1-5,.,TRBV6-1,.,TGTGCCAGCAGGATCAATCAGCCCCAGCATTTT,CASRINQPQHF
TRBJ2-1,.,TRBV7-9,.,TGTGCCAGCGAGTTGAGCTCCTACAATGAGCAGTTCTTC,CASELSSYNEQFF
TRBJ2-1,TRBD1,TRBV27,.,TGTGCCAGCAGTTCCTACGACAGGGCAACCTACAATGAGCAGTTCTTC,CASSSYDRATYNEQFF
TRBJ1-1,TRBD1,TRBV7-6,.,TGTGCCAGCAGCTTGGGACAGGGTGCTGAAGCTTTCTTT,CASSLGQGAEAFF
TRBJ2-1,.,TRBV4-1,.,TGCGCCAGCAGCCAAGTTGGCAATGAGCAGTTCTTC,CASSQVGNEQFF
TRBJ2-1,TRBD2,TRBV6-1,once,TGTGCCAGCTCCTCGGGAGGTGAGCAGTTCTTC,CASSSGGEQFF
TRBJ1-1,.,TRBV27,once,TGTGCCAGCAGTTTAGACCGCGGCACTGAAGCTTTCTTT,CASSLDRGTEAFF
TRBJ1-5,TRBD1,TRBV15,.,TGTGCCACCAGCAAAAAAGGACAGGCTCAGCCCCAGCATTTT,CATSKKGQAQPQHF
TRBJ2-7,.,TRBV11-3,.,TGTGCCAGCAGCTTAGTCACGGGGCAGGGGTACGAGCAGTACTTC,CASSLVTGQGYEQYF
TRBJ2-7,.,TRBV6-1,few,TGTGCCAGCAGTGAACTTGGCATCACCTACGAGCAGTACTTC,CASSELGITYEQYF
TRBJ2-7,.,TRBV9,once,TGTGCCAGCAGCGTAGCTCTGGAGGACGCCTACGAGCAGTACTTC,CASSVALEDAYEQYF
TRBJ1-1,.,TRBV2,once,TGTGCCAGCATGGGGGCCCCTGAAGCTTTCTTT,CASMGAPEAFF
TRBJ1-2,TRBD1,TRBV30,.,TGTGCCTGGAGTGGGCTCGGGACAGGGGGGAAGACTAACTATGGCTACACCTTC,CAWSGLGTGGKTNYGYTF
TRBJ1-5,.,TRBV5-5,.,TGTGCCAGCAGCCCCACAGGGTTCAATCAGCCCCAGCATTTT,CASSPTGFNQPQHF
TRBJ1-4,.,TRBV5-5,.,TGTGCCAGCAGCCCAGAGGGCGCAGGGAACGAAAAACTGTTTTTT,CASSPEGAGNEKLFF